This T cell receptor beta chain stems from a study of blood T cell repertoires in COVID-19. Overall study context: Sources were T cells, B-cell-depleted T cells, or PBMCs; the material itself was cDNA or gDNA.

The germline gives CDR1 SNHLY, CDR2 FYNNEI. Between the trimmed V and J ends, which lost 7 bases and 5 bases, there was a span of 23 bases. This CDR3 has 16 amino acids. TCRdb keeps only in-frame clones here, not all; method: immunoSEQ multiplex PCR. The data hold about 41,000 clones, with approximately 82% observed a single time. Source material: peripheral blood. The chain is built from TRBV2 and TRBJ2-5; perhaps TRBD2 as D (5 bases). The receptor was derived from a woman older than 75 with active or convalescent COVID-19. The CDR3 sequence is CASTIIGGTKGETQYF. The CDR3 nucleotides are TGTGCCAGCACCATCATAGGAGGAACTAAAGGGGAGACCCAGTACTTC.